This T cell receptor beta chain was sequenced in a study of shared clonotypes between healthy human individuals. Overall study context: The plates for each donor numbered three CD4 naive, three CD4 memory, two CD8 naive and one CD8 memory.

The CDR3 length is 16 residues. With 5 bases clipped from V and 4 bases from J, the junction kept 8 bases outside the gene matches. Germline V gene sequence: CDR1 MGHRA, CDR2 YSYEKL. Healthy adults negative for HIV, lacking recent acute infections or vaccinations, served as donors. Naive CD45RA+ and memory CD45RA-negative subsets were split from CD4+ cells. The genomic DNA of each subset was split evenly across several immunoSEQ plates. Clones were sequenced by immunoSEQ multiplex PCR, and TCRdb holds only the in-frame ones, with some missing. The sample has 1,400,000 or so clones, approximately 98.5% seen once; the top ten hold about 0.35%.

Sequencing was done on a sample of naive CD4+ T cells sorted from blood. Subset reported: CD45RA+ positively selected. The rearrangement joins TRBV4-1 to TRBJ2-1; 10 positions match TRBD2. This clonotype originated in a man aged 30-40 years in good health. The CDR3 region is CASSIEPGLAYNEQFF. In DNA, the CDR3 is TGCGCCAGCAGCATAGAACCGGGACTAGCGTACAATGAGCAGTTCTTC.